The 27 T cell receptor beta chains reported below all come from one sample, sequenced in a study of regulatory T cells in long-lasting Graves disease. This sample's time point: persistent/refractory GD, antithyroid drugs over 5 years with positive TRAb. Isolated PBMC RNA provided the starting material for the TCR library. With iRepertoire HTBI primers and Arm-PCR of CDR3 regions, TCR beta libraries were built. Using its own MiXCR run on the multiplex PCR reads, TCRdb lists one record per CDR3 protein. The sample yields 360,000 or so distinct CDR3 sequences, roughly 23% seen once. Sequencing was performed on peripheral blood mononuclear cells (PBMCs), taken when the disease was refractory, from a patient treated with antithyroid drugs. Every receptor here comes from a woman aged 40 to 50 with Graves disease.

This clonotype was counted at least ten times. The chain has TRBV7-3 and TRBJ2-7; D call uncertain. V was cut by 5 bases and J by 5 bases, with 13 bases left in between. The CDR3 length is 13 residues. CDR1 and CDR2 (germline): SGHTA, FQGTGA. This CDR3 is CASSNLYGDEQYF. The CDR3 nucleotides read TGTGCCAGCAGCAATCTGTACGGAGACGAGCAGTACTTC.

V gene TRBV4-1 combines with J gene TRBJ2-7, with D unresolved. CDR1 and CDR2 from the germline V gene are MGHRA and YSYEKL. The CDR3 has 14 residues. V lost 1 base and J lost 3, with 10 bases in between. This chain's CDR3 is CASSQGYGNYEQYF. The CDR3 DNA reads as TGCGCCAGCAGCCAAGGCTACGGAAACTACGAGCAGTACTTC.

The table lists this clonotype with many counts. The rearrangement joins TRBV28 to TRBJ1-5, with 9 bases identical to TRBD1. The V gene's germline CDR1 is MDHEN and CDR2 SYDVKM. CDR3 size: 15 residues. J lost 4 bases, V lost 7 bases, and 8 bases had no gene match. The CDR3 reads CASIHRGQGNQPQHF. Written as DNA, the CDR3 is TGTGCCAGCATACACAGGGGGCAGGGGAATCAGCCCCAGCATTTT.

On this clonotype itself: A single base separates this from a much larger clone, so it may be a read error. The rearrangement links TRBV20-1 to TRBJ1-1; D is uncertain. The CDR3 runs 14 residues. The germline gives CDR1 DFQATT, CDR2 SNEGSKA (reference sequence). The CDR3 spells CSARDALRNTAAFF. Written as DNA, the CDR3 is TGCAGTGCTAGAGATGCCCTCCGGAACACTGCAGCTTTCTTT.

The genes are TRBV3-1 and TRBJ2-7; D uncertain. Trimming shortened V by 4 bases and J by 3 bases, and 4 bases separated the two germline ends. The length of the CDR3 is 11 residues. CDR1 and CDR2 (germline): LGHDT, YNNKEL (reference sequence). The DNA of the CDR3 is TGTGCCAGCAGCCGTCGCTACGAGCAGTACTTC. Translation gives CASSRRYEQYF.

The gene calls are TRBV19 and TRBJ1-1; 8 bases agree with TRBD1. With 6 bases clipped from V and 3 bases from J, the junction kept 6 bases outside the gene matches. Germline assignment: CDR1 LNHDA and CDR2 SQIVND (reference sequence). This CDR3 is 14 amino acids long. The CDR3 DNA follows: TGTGCCAGTAGATGGGACAGGCGGGACACTGAAGCTTTCTTT. Translation gives CASRWDRRDTEAFF.

In this sample, this clonotype turned up many times. The gene calls are TRBV19 and TRBJ1-1, with D possibly matching TRBD1 (6 bases). The V end lost 3 bases, the J end lost 0 bases, and 11 bases lay between the germline ends. In germline, CDR1 is LNHDA, CDR2 SQIVND (reference sequence). This CDR3 is 15 amino acids long. The CDR3 coding sequence is TGTGCCAGTAGTATCTGGGGGGGCTTGAACACTGAAGCTTTCTTT. It is translated as CASSIWGGLNTEAFF.

This clonotype was seen ten or more times. This chain links TRBV28 with TRBJ1-1, with 7 bases lining up with TRBD1. The V gene end was trimmed by 6 bases and the J gene end by 12 bases; junction bases not matched to a gene: 16. CDR3 length: 14 residues. Germline V gene data show CDR1 as MDHEN and CDR2 as SYDVKM. CDR3 amino acids: CASSRTGSEVRSFF. Here the CDR3 DNA reads TGTGCCAGCAGCCGGACAGGCTCGGAGGTTCGTTCTTTCTTT.

This sequence joins TRBV5-6 and TRBJ2-2, with 9 positions matching TRBD2. The V gene end was trimmed by 2 bases and the J gene end by 5 bases; junction bases not matched to a gene: 10. The CDR3 loop spans 17 amino acids. In germline, CDR1 is SGHDT, CDR2 YYEEEE. This CDR3 reads CASSLGSGSLFTGELFF. The CDR3, as DNA: TGTGCCAGCAGCTTAGGTAGCGGGAGCCTCTTTACCGGGGAGCTGTTTTTT.

The chain joins TRBV7-2 to TRBJ2-5; tentatively, D is TRBD2 (6 bases). The V gene's germline CDR1 is SGHTA and CDR2 FQGNSA. This CDR3 contains 12 residues. With 5 bases removed from V and 7 bases from J, the gap between germline ends came to 11 bases. In nucleotides, the CDR3 is TGTGCCAGCAGCCATGGGGGAGGGACCCAGTACTTC. It is translated as CASSHGGGTQYF.

V is TRBV7-9 and J is TRBJ2-7, with 10 bases identical to TRBD2. Germline CDR1 and CDR2: SEHNR and FQNEAQ (reference sequence). V was clipped by 5 bases and J by 4 bases; unmatched bases: 17. This CDR3 is 18 amino acids long. CDR3 sequence: CASSTKATGLAGVYEQYF. The CDR3 nucleotides read TGTGCCAGCAGCACCAAAGCCACCGGGCTAGCGGGAGTTTACGAGCAGTACTTC. The complete variable domain, with remaining parts taken from reference TRBV7-9 and TRBJ2-7, reads DTGVSQNPRHKITKRGQNVTFRCDPISEHNRLYWYRQTLGQGPEFLTYFQNEAQLEKSRLLSDRFSAERPKGSFSTLEIQRTEQGDSAMYLCASSTKATGLAGVYEQYFGPGTRLTVT.

To note about this clonotype: Lacking the conserved final phenylalanine or tryptophan, this CDR3 likely reflects a read error. The gene calls are TRBV5-1 and TRBJ2-2, with unresolved D. V gave up 2 bases and J gave up 6 bases, with 11 bases separating them. CDR3 size: 14 residues. The V gene's germline CDR1 is SGHRS and CDR2 YFSETQ. CDR3 amino acids: CASSLFSVAGELFS. In DNA form, the CDR3 reads TGCGCCAGCAGCTTATTCTCGGTTGCCGGGGAGCTGTTTTCT.

This clonotype was seen at least ten times. The chain has TRBV12-3 or TRBV12-4 and TRBJ2-5, with no clear D. The CDR3 has 12 amino acids. Trimming removed 5 bases from V and 4 bases from J, with 8 bases in between. CDR3 coding DNA: TGTGCCAGCAGTGGCCTCGGAGAGACCCAGTACTTC. Protein product: CASSGLGETQYF.

This clonotype came up many times. This chain links TRBV6-1 with TRBJ2-2; unclear D gene. The CDR3 runs to 13 residues. Per the germline V gene, CDR1 is MNHNS and CDR2 is SASEGT. V dropped 6 bases and J dropped 6 bases, with 11 bases sitting between them. The CDR3 protein is CASSHSSSGELFF. The CDR3 bases are TGTGCCAGCAGCCATAGCTCTTCCGGGGAGCTGTTTTTT.

This chain joins TRBV2 and TRBJ2-3, with D perhaps matching TRBD1 (6 bases). Germline loops: CDR1 SNHLY, CDR2 FYNNEI. The CDR3 is 15 residues long. V lost 6 bases and J lost 0, with 13 bases in between. The CDR3 sequence is CASSGNGGSTDTQYF. The CDR3 DNA sequence: TGTGCCAGCAGCGGCAATGGGGGCAGCACAGATACGCAGTATTTT. The whole variable domain, remainder taken from reference TRBV2 and TRBJ2-3, is EPEVTQTPSHQVTQMGQEVILRCVPISNHLYFYWYRQILGQKVEFLVSFYNNEISEKSEIFDDQFSVERPDGSNFTLKIRSTKLEDSAMYFCASSGNGGSTDTQYFGPGTRLTVL.

The V gene is TRBV19, the J gene TRBJ2-2; the match to TRBD2 covers 10 bases. The CDR3 totals 16 residues. V lost 3 bases to trimming and J lost 2 bases; unmatched junction nucleotides: 3. Germline V gene sequence: CDR1 LNHDA, CDR2 SQIVND (reference sequence). The CDR3 region has the DNA TGTGCCAGTAGTATTCGGACTAGCGGCAACACCGGGGAGCTGTTTTTT. It codes for CASSIRTSGNTGELFF.

The chain has TRBV12-3 or TRBV12-4 and TRBJ2-2; D not certain. Trimming left V 6 bases short and J 6 bases short, with 11 bases between. The CDR3 has 13 residues. Written as DNA, the CDR3 is TGTGCCAGCAGCCCCCCTTGGTCCGGGGAGCTGTTTTTT. Protein: CASSPPWSGELFF.

This chain uses TRBV5-1 with TRBJ1-3, with unresolved D. CDR1 SGHRS and CDR2 YFSETQ come from the germline V gene. The CDR3 consists of 14 residues. V shed 4 bases and J shed 0 bases, with 8 bases lying between them. The CDR3 reads CASSGSSSGNTIYF. The CDR3 region has the DNA TGCGCCAGCAGCGGGTCCTCCTCTGGAAACACCATATATTTT.

The J gene is TRBJ2-7, the V gene TRBV6-5; 8 bases agree with TRBD2. CDR1 is MNHEY and CDR2 is SVGAGI in the germline V gene. The CDR3 consists of 14 residues. J lost 2 bases, V lost 3 bases, and 3 bases had no gene match. The CDR3 region is CASSYAGGPYEQYF. CDR3 nucleotides: TGTGCCAGCAGTTATGCGGGAGGTCCCTACGAGCAGTACTTC.

The chain employs TRBV6-2 or TRBV6-3 and TRBJ2-7; a weak D match, TRBD2 (6 bases). The germline V gene encodes CDR1 MNHEY and CDR2 SVGEGT. V lost 6 bases and J 2 bases, leaving 11 bases between the germline ends. This CDR3 comprises 13 residues. The CDR3 bases are TGTGCCAGCAGGGTAGCGGCGGCCTACGAGCAGTACTTC. The encoded protein is CASRVAAAYEQYF.

This clonotype appeared many times. V gene TRBV15 combines with J gene TRBJ2-7, with D possibly being TRBD2 (5 bases). The CDR3 spans 16 residues. CDR1 is LNHNV and CDR2 is YYDKDF in the germline V gene (reference sequence). The V gene lost 5 bases and the J gene lost 3 bases, with 20 bases spanning the gap. CDR3 DNA sequence: TGTGCCACCAGCCAAGGAGGAGGTCGCGTCCACTACGAGCAGTACTTC. Translated: CATSQGGGRVHYEQYF.

V is TRBV28 and J is TRBJ2-3, with D uncertain. V was trimmed by 8 bases and J by 3 bases, leaving 9 bases between them. The V gene's germline CDR1 is MDHEN and CDR2 SYDVKM. The CDR3 sequence is 12 residues long. CDR3 sequence: CASGTATDTQYF. CDR3 coding DNA: TGTGCCAGCGGAACAGCTACAGATACGCAGTATTTT.

This clonotype was detected only a few times. The rearrangement uses TRBV29-1 and TRBJ2-6; D call uncertain. The CDR3 has 14 amino acids. V lost 6 bases, J lost 1 base, and 10 bases lay in between. Germline V CDR1 and CDR2: SQVTM, ANQGSEA. The DNA for the CDR3 is TGCAGCGTGCTACCAGGATCTGGGGCCAACGTCCTGACTTTC. It yields the protein CSVLPGSGANVLTF.

This rearrangement joins TRBV27 to TRBJ1-2; 9 bases are a match to TRBD1. Germline V gives CDR1 MNHEY, CDR2 SMNVEV (reference sequence). The J segment lost 5 bases and the V segment lost 6 bases, leaving 7 bases of the junction unmatched. This CDR3 contains 14 residues. The CDR3 here is CASRGTGTFYGYTF. CDR3 sequence (DNA): TGTGCCAGCAGGGGGACAGGGACTTTTTATGGCTACACCTTC.

The J gene is TRBJ1-1, the V gene TRBV20-1; no clear D gene. Trimming stripped 5 bases from V and 0 bases from J, with 13 bases between. The CDR3 totals 14 residues. CDR1 is DFQATT, CDR2 SNEGSKA, per germline (reference sequence). CDR3 nucleotides: TGCAGTGCTGCCCGGACTGCCCTGAACACTGAAGCTTTCTTT. This sequence encodes CSAARTALNTEAFF.

In regard to this clonotype: This clone may be a read error of a much larger clone one base away. The chain has TRBV5-1 and TRBJ2-2; D is uncertain. V was shortened by 0 bases and J by 7 bases, with 7 bases between the two germline ends. Germline loops: CDR1 SGHRS, CDR2 YFSETQ. The CDR3 is 13 residues long. CDR3 sequence: CASSLAGFGELFF. DNA for the CDR3: TGCGCCAGCAGCTTGGCCGGGTTCGGGGAGCTGTTTTTT.

V and J are TRBV3-1 and TRBJ2-7; the D gene is possibly TRBD2 (5 bases). In germline, CDR1 is LGHDT, CDR2 YNNKEL (reference sequence). The germline V and J ends were trimmed by 1 base and 3 bases, with 10 bases remaining between them. There are 14 residues in the CDR3. The CDR3 sequence is CASSQVGRVYEQYF. CDR3 in DNA: TGTGCCAGCAGCCAAGTTGGGCGGGTCTACGAGCAGTACTTC.